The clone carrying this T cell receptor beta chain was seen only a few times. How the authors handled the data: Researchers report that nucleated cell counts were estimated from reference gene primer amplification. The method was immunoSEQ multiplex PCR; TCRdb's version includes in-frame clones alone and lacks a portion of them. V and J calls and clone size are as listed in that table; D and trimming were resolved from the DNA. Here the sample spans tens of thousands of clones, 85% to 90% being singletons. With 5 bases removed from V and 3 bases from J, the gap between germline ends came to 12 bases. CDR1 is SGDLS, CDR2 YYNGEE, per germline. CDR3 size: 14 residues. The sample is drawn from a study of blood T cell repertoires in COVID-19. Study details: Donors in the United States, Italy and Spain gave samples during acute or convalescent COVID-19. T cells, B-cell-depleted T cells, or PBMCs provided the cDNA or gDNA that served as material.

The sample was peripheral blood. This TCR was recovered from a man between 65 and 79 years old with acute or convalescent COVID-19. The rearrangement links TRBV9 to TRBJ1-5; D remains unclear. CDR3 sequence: CASSGGRPNQPQHF. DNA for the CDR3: TGTGCCAGCAGTGGCGGTAGACCCAATCAGCCCCAGCATTTT.